This entry features one T cell receptor (beta chain) sequence. Antigen unknown. The sample belongs to a study of T cell responses to AZD1222 COVID-19 vaccine. Regarding the study as a whole: It was only after the peak T cell response that any repertoires were sampled.

This CDR3 spans 11 amino acids. Unmatched junction bases numbered 4, after V lost 8 bases and J lost 7 bases. Germline CDR1 reads MNHEY; CDR2 reads SVGAGI. Here immunoSEQ multiplex PCR was the method, and the copy in TCRdb shows in-frame clones only, minus some. Here the sample spans around 120,000 clones, roughly 90% being singletons. This chain links TRBV6-5 with TRBJ1-1; 7 nucleotides agree with TRBD1. The sequenced sample was peripheral blood, obtained 28 days after the second AZD1222 dose. This TCR came from an adult who received the AZD1222 COVID-19 vaccine. The CDR3 DNA reads as TGTGCCAGCTGCTACAGGGGTGAAGCTTTCTTT. Translating it yields CASCYRGEAFF.